The text below deals with one T cell receptor beta chain. At least ten counts were recorded for this clonotype. Its antigen remains undetermined. Per-base quality was not reported, and no clone a single base away is much larger than it. The data derive from a study of Graves' ophthalmopathy and Graves' hyperthyroidism (dated by TCRdb to the late 2010s). A note on the overall study: Peripheral blood was collected before any treatment was given, at the time of initial diagnosis. For independent validation, a separate cohort was made up of around 19 hyperthyroidism patients plus 17 patients who later progressed from hyperthyroidism to ophthalmopathy. Following sample collection, hyperthyroidism patients were given methimazole at a starting dose of 30 mg daily, and ophthalmopathy patients were given high-dose intravenous methylprednisolone. T-cell repertoires of thyroid tissue and blood were compared in five or six hyperthyroidism patients. In total, around 140 blood samples were TCR-sequenced: some 40 ophthalmopathy, around 75 hyperthyroidism and around 17 hyperthyroidism-to-ophthalmopathy patients. To explore V-J signatures that distinguish ophthalmopathy from hyperthyroidism, a discovery set of around 100 patients was enrolled, made up of 40 to 45 with ophthalmopathy and around 60 with stable hyperthyroidism. The approximately 100 discovery patients were divided at random into training and test sets in a 7:3 ratio. TCR beta repertoire signatures were used to distinguish Graves' ophthalmopathy from Graves' hyperthyroidism and to predict progression to ophthalmopathy. Overall study outcomes, separate from this receptor: The 13-signature model separated ophthalmopathy from stable hyperthyroidism with over 85% sensitivity and just under 84% specificity in cross-validation, and 80%/75% in the test set. Most expanded thyroid clonotypes with a frequency above 0.001 also appeared in blood, which suggests that blood repertoires may reflect the immune response in the thyroid. In validation, the model predicted ophthalmopathy progression with 70.59% sensitivity and roughly 72% specificity; some 13 predicted patients were CT-confirmed with GO in a median of 6.5 months. Sample size was not statistically predetermined, and group allocation was not concealed from the investigators.

For repertoire sequencing, the TCR beta CDR3 regions were amplified from RNA transcripts. The first round was an RT-PCR using HTBI primers with the Qiagen OneStep RT-PCR kit, and this first round was followed by a second-round multiplex PCR, then size selection and purification. Sequencing of the libraries was carried out on an Illumina HiSeq2000 in paired-end mode with 100 bp reads. From the authors' description of their analysis: SOAPnuke was used for read processing, and reads with adapters, uncalled bases, a mean Phred below 15, or no exact constant-primer or identifier match were discarded. High-quality paired reads were merged with COPE v1.2.5. Each unique nucleotide sequence was treated as a clonotype, and MiTCR v1.1 was used to align the clonotypes to the IMGT TRB V, D and J references. The analysis was limited to V-J combinations with a frequency above 0.0001, which together covered around 99% of the repertoires. A TCR clonal expansion and chaos score per V-J combination was defined as the ratio of F50 clonal expansion to chaos observed in the TCRdist matrix. Welch's t-statistics and random forest were used to narrow the features down to 10 to 15 V-J combinations, which were then fed into a naive Bayes classifier. The Morisita-Horn index was used to measure how similar the thyroid and blood repertoires were. Clones were called with MiXCR by TCRdb after fastp trimmed the public reads at Q25, and only in-frame beta chains were retained. Each entry merges the rows of one CDR3 protein and shows their most common DNA and genes. The V and J calls come from TCRdb's annotation, not from the publication. The sample has 450,000 or so distinct CDR3 sequences on record, under 15% of them singletons. The ten largest account for 9.8% of the sample.

Ophthalmopathy patients had moderately to severely active disease, Clinical Activity Score of at least 3, NOSPECS grade of at least 4, and disease duration under 3 months. Patients were excluded if they had other autoimmune diseases, uncontrolled infections, pregnancy or lactation. Diagnosis relied on clinical symptoms, serum thyroxine, TRAb, thyroid ultrasound and orbital computed tomography. Ficoll-Paque density gradient centrifugation was used to isolate PBMCs from about 9 ml of fresh peripheral blood. Total RNA was extracted using Trizol reagent, and RNA quality was checked on an Agilent 2100 Bioanalyzer. The CDR3 goes from the cysteine to the phenylalanine over 12 residues. Only the CDR3 part of the read is kept: 36 bases, read in frame from the first base. V gives up 1 base and J gives up 10 bases, and the segment between their germline ends measures 11 bases. CDR1 and CDR2, per the germline V gene, are SGHRS and YFSETQ.

The sequencing input was blood. This sequence uses TRBV5-1 and TRBJ1-2; TRBD1 might be the D gene, on 5 matching bases. This TCR was sampled from a woman in her twenties or thirties with Graves' ophthalmopathy. Donor details come from another sample of the same person, matched by shared clones. The sequenced DNA: TGCGCCAGCAGCTTGTTTGGGGGGGACTACACCTTC. The translation is CASSLFGGDYTF.